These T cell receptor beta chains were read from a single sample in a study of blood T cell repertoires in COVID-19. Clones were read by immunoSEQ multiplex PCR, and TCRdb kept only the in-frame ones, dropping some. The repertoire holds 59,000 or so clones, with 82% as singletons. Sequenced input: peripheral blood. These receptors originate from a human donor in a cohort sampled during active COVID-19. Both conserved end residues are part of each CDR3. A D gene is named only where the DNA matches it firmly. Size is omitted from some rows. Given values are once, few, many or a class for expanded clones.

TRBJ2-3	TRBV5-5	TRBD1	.	CASSRGDRGTDTQYF	TGTGCCAGCAGCCGTGGGGACAGGGGTACAGATACGCAGTATTTT
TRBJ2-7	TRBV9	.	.	CASSVEGGGPREQYF	TGTGCCAGCAGCGTAGAAGGAGGGGGCCCACGCGAGCAGTACTTC
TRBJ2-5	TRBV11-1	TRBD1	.	CASSSFGTGRETQYF	TGTGCCAGCAGCTCTTTCGGGACAGGGAGAGAGACCCAGTACTTC
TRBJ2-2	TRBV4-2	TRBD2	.	CASSQDNVGPSGGLWELFF	TGTGCCAGCAGCCAAGATAACGTGGGTCCTAGCGGGGGGCTCTGGGAGCTGTTTTTT
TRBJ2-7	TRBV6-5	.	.	CASSFEYRTAYEQYF	TGTGCCAGCAGTTTCGAATATCGGACAGCCTACGAGCAGTACTTC
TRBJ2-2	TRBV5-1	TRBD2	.	CASSPMTPGGIKIGELFF	TGCGCCAGCAGCCCTATGACCCCGGGGGGGATAAAGATCGGGGAGCTGTTTTTT
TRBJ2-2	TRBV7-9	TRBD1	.	CASSRGQGPDTGELFF	TGTGCCAGCAGTCGGGGACAGGGCCCGGACACCGGGGAGCTGTTTTTT
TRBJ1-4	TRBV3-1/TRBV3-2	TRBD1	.	CASSPGTGGVSEKLFF	TGTGCCAGCAGCCCGGGGACAGGGGGCGTCTCAGAAAAACTGTTTTTT
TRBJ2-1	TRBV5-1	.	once	CASSLGGGFYNEQFF	TGCGCCAGCAGCTTGGGTGGGGGCTTCTACAATGAGCAGTTCTTC
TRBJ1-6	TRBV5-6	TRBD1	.	CASSSQGTGNSPLHF	TGTGCCAGCAGCTCACAAGGGACAGGGAATTCACCCCTCCACTTT
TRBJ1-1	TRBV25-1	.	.	CATTGNTEAFF	TGTGCCACCACGGGGAACACTGAAGCTTTCTTT
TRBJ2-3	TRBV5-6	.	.	CASSGLGAQDTQYF	TGTGCCAGCAGCGGCCTGGGCGCTCAAGATACGCAGTATTTT
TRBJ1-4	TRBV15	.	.	CATRGQSFNEKLFF	TGTGCCACCCGAGGGCAATCTTTTAATGAAAAACTGTTTTTT
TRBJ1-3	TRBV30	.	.	CAWRVPGMRNTIYF	TGTGCCTGGAGGGTGCCGGGGATGAGAAACACCATATATTTT
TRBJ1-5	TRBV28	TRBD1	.	CASRATTGGIQPQHF	TGTGCCAGCAGGGCTACTACAGGGGGCATTCAGCCCCAGCATTTT
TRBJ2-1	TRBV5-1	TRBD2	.	CASSLALAGVNEQFF	TGCGCCAGCAGCTTGGCTCTAGCGGGGGTAAATGAGCAGTTCTTC
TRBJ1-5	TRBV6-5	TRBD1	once	CASSYMQGAGQPQHF	TGTGCCAGCAGTTATATGCAGGGGGCGGGACAGCCCCAGCATTTT
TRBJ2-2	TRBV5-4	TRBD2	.	CASSFGGASPTGELFF	TGTGCCAGCAGCTTCGGGGGGGCTAGCCCCACCGGGGAGCTGTTTTTT
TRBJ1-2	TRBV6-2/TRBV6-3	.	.	CASSWSVGQFYGYTF	TGTGCCAGCAGTTGGTCTGTTGGCCAGTTCTATGGCTACACCTTC
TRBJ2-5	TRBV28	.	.	CASRKSGSTETQYF	TGTGCCAGCAGAAAGAGCGGTTCGACGGAGACCCAGTACTTC
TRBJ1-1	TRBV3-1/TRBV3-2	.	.	CASSRGGDTEAFF	TGTGCCAGCAGCCGAGGGGGGGACACTGAAGCTTTCTTT
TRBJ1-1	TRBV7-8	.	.	CASKKGVITEAFF	TGTGCCAGCAAAAAGGGAGTGATCACTGAAGCTTTCTTT
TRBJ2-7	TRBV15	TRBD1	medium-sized	CATSQKTGAPYEQYF	TGTGCCACCAGCCAGAAGACAGGGGCTCCTTACGAGCAGTACTTC
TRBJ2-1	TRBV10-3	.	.	CAIGGTPSSYNEQFF	TGTGCCATCGGGGGGACTCCTAGCTCCTACAATGAGCAGTTCTTC
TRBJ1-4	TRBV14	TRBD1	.	CASSQVLPGQTIATNEKLFF	TGTGCCAGCAGCCAAGTGCTTCCGGGACAGACAATTGCAACTAATGAAAAACTGTTTTTT
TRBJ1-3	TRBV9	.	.	CASSAMGGDTIYF	TGTGCCAGCAGCGCGATGGGAGGGGACACCATATATTTT
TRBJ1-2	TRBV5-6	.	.	CASSLRFGYTF	TGTGCCAGCAGCTTGCGGTTTGGCTACACCTTC
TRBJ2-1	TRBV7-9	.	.	CASSLLAVYNEQFF	TGTGCCAGCAGCTTGTTAGCGGTGTACAATGAGCAGTTCTTC
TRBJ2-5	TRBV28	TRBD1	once	CASSLAGQGAKGTQYF	TGTGCCAGCAGTTTAGCGGGACAGGGGGCCAAGGGGACCCAGTACTTC
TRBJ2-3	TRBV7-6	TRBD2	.	CASRSLAGDITDTQYF	TGTGCCAGCAGGTCACTAGCGGGGGACATCACAGATACGCAGTATTTT
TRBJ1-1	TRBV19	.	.	CASSIGGDLNTEAFF	TGTGCCAGTAGTATAGGGGGCGACTTGAACACTGAAGCTTTCTTT
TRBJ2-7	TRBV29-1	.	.	CSVGRGLYEQYF	TGCAGCGTTGGAAGGGGCCTATACGAGCAGTACTTC
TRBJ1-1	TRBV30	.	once	CAGTEWGGEAFF	TGTGCCGGGACGGAATGGGGGGGCGAAGCTTTCTTT
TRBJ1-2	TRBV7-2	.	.	CASSLGVRGYTF	TGTGCCAGCAGCCTAGGGGTCAGGGGCTACACCTTC
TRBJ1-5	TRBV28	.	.	CASSPRTVLGNQPQHF	TGTGCCAGCAGTCCGAGGACAGTTTTGGGCAATCAGCCCCAGCATTTT
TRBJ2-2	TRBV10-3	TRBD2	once	CAISGQGGTGELFF	TGTGCCATCAGTGGTCAGGGAGGGACCGGGGAGCTGTTTTTT
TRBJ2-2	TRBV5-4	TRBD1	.	CASSPRQGAVAGELFF	TGTGCCAGCAGCCCTCGACAGGGGGCGGTGGCCGGGGAGCTGTTTTTT
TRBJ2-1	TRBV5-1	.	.	CASSLDSYTYNEQFF	TGCGCCAGCAGCTTGGACAGTTACACCTACAATGAGCAGTTCTTC
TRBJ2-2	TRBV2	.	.	CASSDPGAGELFF	TGTGCCAGCAGTGATCCGGGGGCCGGGGAGCTGTTTTTT
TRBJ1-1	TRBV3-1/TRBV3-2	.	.	CASSSPRGTEAFF	TGTGCCAGCAGCAGTCCTCGGGGGACTGAAGCTTTCTTT
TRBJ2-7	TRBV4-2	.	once	CASSLNMGSVYEQYF	TGTGCCAGCAGCCTCAATATGGGGAGCGTCTACGAGCAGTACTTC
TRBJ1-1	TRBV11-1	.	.	CASSYRGPGGTEAFF	TGTGCCAGCAGCTACCGAGGCCCCGGGGGGACTGAAGCTTTCTTT
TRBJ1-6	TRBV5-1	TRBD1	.	CASSVQGTNSPLHF	TGCGCCAGCAGCGTACAGGGGACGAATTCACCCCTCCACTTT
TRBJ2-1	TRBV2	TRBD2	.	CASRPGRAKDNEQFF	TGTGCCAGCAGGCCGGGGAGGGCCAAAGACAATGAGCAGTTCTTC
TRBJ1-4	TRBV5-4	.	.	CASSSEAGVKEKLFF	TGTGCCAGCAGCTCCGAGGCGGGGGTAAAGGAAAAACTGTTTTTT
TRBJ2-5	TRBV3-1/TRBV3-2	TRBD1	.	CASSQAGTGLQETQYF	TGTGCCAGCAGCCAAGCCGGGACAGGGTTACAAGAGACCCAGTACTTC
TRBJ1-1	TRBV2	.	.	CASSDALSDPSPMNTEAFF	TGTGCCAGCAGTGATGCGTTGAGCGACCCAAGTCCGATGAACACTGAAGCTTTCTTT
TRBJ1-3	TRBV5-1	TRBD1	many	CASSPTGFGNTIYF	TGCGCCAGCAGCCCGACAGGGTTTGGAAACACCATATATTTT
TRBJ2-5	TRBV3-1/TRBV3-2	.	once	CASSQEGGNSRETQYF	TGTGCCAGCAGCCAAGAAGGGGGTAATAGCCGAGAGACCCAGTACTTC
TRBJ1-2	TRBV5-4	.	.	CASSLERVILYGYTF	TGTGCCAGCAGCTTGGAGAGGGTGATTTTATATGGCTACACCTTC
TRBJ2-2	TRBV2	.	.	CAGTGGAGELFF	TGTGCCGGGACTGGAGGGGCTGGGGAGCTGTTTTTT
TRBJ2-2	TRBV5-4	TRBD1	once	CASRKRQGAVTGELFF	TGTGCCAGCAGGAAGAGACAGGGGGCGGTCACCGGGGAGCTGTTTTTT
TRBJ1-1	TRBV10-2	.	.	CASIRGTEAFF	TGCGCCAGCATTCGGGGCACTGAAGCTTTCTTT
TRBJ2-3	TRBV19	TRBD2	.	CASSQGLAADTQYF	TGTGCCAGTAGTCAAGGACTAGCTGCAGATACGCAGTATTTT